One sample yielded the 10 T cell receptor beta chains listed below, sequenced in a study of blood T cell repertoires in COVID-19. TCRdb's table, derived via immunoSEQ multiplex PCR, lists solely in-frame clones and lacks some. The table shows over 200,000 clones, with 88% occurring only once. Sequenced input: peripheral blood. These receptors were taken from a woman aged 55 to 70 with acute or convalescent COVID-19.

This CDR3 reads CASGLGQGGNEQFF. The CDR3 nucleotides read TGTGCTAGTGGTTTGGGACAGGGCGGGAATGAGCAGTTCTTC. The V call is TRBV12-5, the J call TRBJ2-1, with 7 bases lining up with TRBD1. Germline lookup yields CDR1 LGHNT and CDR2 FRNRAP. V dropped 1 base and J dropped 7; count of bases not matched to a gene: 4. This CDR3 region has 14 residues.

For the CDR3, the DNA is TGTGCCATCAGGGGTAGCGGGGTCAGCTCTGGGGCCAACGTCCTGACTTTC. Its protein is CAIRGSGVSSGANVLTF. V and J are TRBV10-3 and TRBJ2-6; TRBD2 aligns across 8 bases. The trim removed 6 bases at V and 0 bases at J, leaving 7 bases unmatched. Germline-derived CDR1 and CDR2 are ENHRY and SYGVKD. The CDR3 runs 17 residues.

The V and J genes are TRBV5-1 and TRBJ1-2; perhaps TRBD1 as D (5 bases). From germline, CDR1 is SGHRS and CDR2 YFSETQ. The CDR3 spans 15 residues. The V end was cut by 5 bases, the J end by 0 bases, with 14 bases between. In DNA, the CDR3 is TGCGCCAGCAGATTTGACAGAGATGCTAACTATGGCTACACCTTC. This codes for CASRFDRDANYGYTF.

This clone was seen only once. The chain joins TRBV7-9 to TRBJ1-5; TRBD1 aligns across 8 bases. The CDR3 runs to 19 residues. Trimming at V came to 0 bases and at J to 0 bases, leaving 10 bases not matched to a gene. CDR1 and CDR2 from the germline V gene are SEHNR and FQNEAQ (reference sequence). CDR3: CASSLALGTGAVSNQPQHF. CDR3 sequence (DNA): TGTGCCAGCAGCTTAGCGCTTGGGACAGGAGCTGTTAGCAATCAGCCCCAGCATTTT.

The chain links TRBV30 to TRBJ1-2; no definite D call. The CDR3 runs 13 residues. Germline V gives CDR1 GTSNPN, CDR2 SVGIG (reference sequence). The germline V and J ends were trimmed by 2 bases and 2 bases, with 9 bases remaining between them. CDR3 sequence (DNA): TGTGCCTGGAGTCTAACCCTAAACTATGGCTACACCTTC. Protein product: CAWSLTLNYGYTF. The complete variable domain, with remaining parts taken from reference TRBV30 and TRBJ1-2, reads SQTIHQWPATLVQPVGSPLSLECTVEGTSNPNLYWYRQAAGRGLQLLFYSVGIGQISSEVPQNLSASRPQDRQFILSSKKLLLSDSGFYLCAWSLTLNYGYTFGSGTRLTVV.

The CDR3 coding sequence is TGTGCCAGCATAGAGGGGGCGCGGAGCAATCAGCCCCAGCATTTT. Amino acids: CASIEGARSNQPQHF. The chain uses TRBV19 and TRBJ1-5; TRBD1 aligns across 7 bases. The germline gives CDR1 LNHDA, CDR2 SQIVND (reference sequence). The CDR3 has 15 residues. V lost 9 bases to trimming and J lost 1 base; unmatched junction nucleotides: 9.

J is TRBJ2-2 and V is TRBV27; 10 nucleotides line up with TRBD2. CDR1 is MNHEY and CDR2 is SMNVEV in the germline V gene (reference sequence). J was trimmed by 3 bases and V by 6 bases; bases with no gene match: 7. CDR3 size: 16 residues. CDR3 region: CASSLLAGVDTGELFF. DNA of the CDR3: TGTGCCAGCAGCCTCCTAGCGGGAGTCGACACCGGGGAGCTGTTTTTT.

The V and J genes are TRBV9 and TRBJ2-1, with 14 bases lining up with TRBD2. This CDR3 comprises 17 residues. The V gene's germline CDR1 is SGDLS and CDR2 YYNGEE. V was clipped by 2 bases and J by 6 bases; unmatched bases: 7. The CDR3 nucleotides are TGTGCCAGCAGCGTGACTAGCGGGGGGGCTTTTGGCAATGAGCAGTTCTTC. Translation: CASSVTSGGAFGNEQFF.

In nucleotides, the CDR3 is TGTGCCAGCAGCCTAACAGGGGACCCCAATAATACGCAGTATTTT. It codes for CASSLTGDPNNTQYF. The chain links TRBV9 to TRBJ2-3; 7 nucleotides agree with TRBD1. Germline CDR1 reads SGDLS; CDR2 reads YYNGEE. J gave up 7 bases and V 4 bases, and 12 bases lay outside the gene matches. There are 15 residues in the CDR3.

The chain couples TRBV5-4 to TRBJ1-4; 7 bases agree with TRBD1. The trim removed 0 bases at V and 7 bases at J, leaving 6 bases unmatched. Germline CDR1 reads SGHNT; CDR2 reads YYREEE (reference sequence). This CDR3 contains 15 residues. This chain's CDR3 is CASSLEGGAGEKLFF. CDR3 sequence (DNA): TGTGCCAGCAGCTTGGAAGGGGGCGCTGGTGAAAAACTGTTTTTT.